A single T cell receptor (beta chain) is shown here with its context. Its antigen remains unknown. The germline CDR1 and CDR2 sequences are LNHNV and YYDKDF (reference sequence). V was trimmed by 2 bases and J by 4 bases, leaving 3 bases between them. The CDR3 covers 12 residues. The PCR ran on 60 Vbeta and 13 Jbeta primers. Some clones are missing from TCRdb's copy, which holds only in-frame ones; the method was immunoSEQ multiplex PCR. The table records about 130,000 clones, approximately 74% of them present only once. The data were taken from a study of cytomegalovirus exposure and HLA in healthy donors. The study, taken as a whole, reports: Within an earlier analysis, most TCR beta V segments proved productive either about 90% or about 30% of the time. Altogether, 150 to 200 TCR beta chains were recorded as cytomegalovirus-associated. TRBV6-2, TRBV6-3 and other indistinguishable V segments were excluded.

Specimen: PBMCs. The gene calls are TRBV15 and TRBJ1-3, with D unresolved. The clonotype comes from a man aged 35 to 55 in good health and CMV-seropositive. CDR3 sequence reads: CATSRSGNTIYF. CDR3 DNA sequence: TGTGCCACCAGCAGAAGCGGAAACACCATATATTTT.